This T cell receptor (beta chain) originates from a study of cytomegalovirus exposure and HLA in healthy donors. Study-wide points: The study carried out a later analysis of TCR beta sequences. It associated around 17,000 of them with specific HLA alleles at a false discovery rate of 0.05.

A word on this clone: Its antigen is currently unknown.

Germline V gene sequence: CDR1 SGHTS, CDR2 YDEGEE. V was cut by 3 bases and J by 0 bases, with 18 bases left in between. This CDR3 comprises 18 residues. PCR was performed using 60 Vbeta and 13 Jbeta primers. Sequencing was performed with immunoSEQ multiplex PCR; in TCRdb, only in-frame clones are kept and a portion is missing. The repertoire consists of approximately 130,000 clones, with approximately 10% occurring once and the leading ten covering about 7.5%. The rearrangement links TRBV5-8 to TRBJ1-4; D is perhaps TRBD1 (5 bases). The specimen sequenced was PBMCs. The receptor was isolated from a woman aged 35 to 49 in good health and CMV-seropositive. Here the CDR3 reads CASSWGGKAVTTNEKLFF. The DNA for the CDR3 is TGTGCCAGCAGCTGGGGGGGAAAAGCAGTTACAACTAATGAAAAACTGTTTTTT. Full variable domain (missing parts from reference TRBV5-8 and TRBJ1-4): EAGVTQSPTHLIKTRGQQATLRCSPISGHTSVYWYQQALGLGLQFLLWYDEGEERNRGNFPPRFSGRQFPNYSSELNVNALELEDSALYLCASSWGGKAVTTNEKLFFGSGTQLSVL.